A selection of T cell receptor beta chains follows, all from one sample in a study of T-cell reconstitution after alpha-beta-depleted transplantation in children. TCRdb reprocessed the PCR reads via MiXCR and lists one record per CDR3 protein. This table holds 130,000 to 150,000 distinct CDR3 sequences, about 8.8% found once. Specimen: PBMCs, mostly from graft donor cells, collected 180 days after TCRalphabeta/CD19-depleted stem cell transplant. These receptors originate from a female patient between 2 and 15 years old who had a stem cell transplant for congenital amegakaryocytic thrombocytopenia, so the T cells may come from the graft donor. Each CDR3 is given with its conserved first and last residue.

CDR3,J,V,length
CASSLGPGLAYNEQFF,TRBJ2-1,TRBV7-9,16
CASSARDRAFATNEKLFF,TRBJ1-4,TRBV5-1,18
CSAKRSTDTQYF,TRBJ2-3,TRBV29-1,12
CSAPGLRETQYF,TRBJ2-5,TRBV29-1,12
CASSRTGDSNQPQHF,TRBJ1-5,TRBV5-1,15
CSVEDGQGANYGYTF,TRBJ1-2,TRBV29-1,15
CASSSATETYEQYF,TRBJ2-7,TRBV5-1,14
CSANSGSTDTQYF,TRBJ2-3,TRBV20-1,13
CSVAGQQGTEAFF,TRBJ1-1,TRBV29-1,13
CASSKDSVNTEAFF,TRBJ1-1,TRBV2,14
CASSKAGTGGTGELFF,TRBJ2-2,TRBV19,16
CASSHWGGTPYSEQYF,TRBJ2-7,TRBV4-1,16
CASSPNGVWIYEQYF,TRBJ2-7,TRBV12-3/TRBV12-4,15
CASSPSGGRASYEQYF,TRBJ2-7,TRBV28,16
CASRAVMVNTEAFF,TRBJ1-1,TRBV5-1,14
CASSYGLAGPTYEQYF,TRBJ2-7,TRBV7-9,16
CASSRRAGRETQYF,TRBJ2-5,TRBV6-5,14
CATDSTYEQYF,TRBJ2-7,TRBV2,11
CSALLAGGAGELFF,TRBJ2-2,TRBV20-1,14
CSAGGAGLSYEQYF,TRBJ2-7,TRBV20-1,14
CASKVESGVPINQYF,TRBJ2-7,TRBV2,15
CSARHLAEGTGYTF,TRBJ1-2,TRBV20-1,14
CASSRGRAAFF,TRBJ1-1,TRBV6-2/TRBV6-3,11
CASSRDGYNEQFF,TRBJ2-1,TRBV5-4,13
CASLDRSNQPQHF,TRBJ1-5,TRBV4-1,13
CSARLAGGLGETQYF,TRBJ2-5,TRBV20-1,15
CSARPGTSYEQYF,TRBJ2-7,TRBV20-1,13
CSARDIDRADGYTF,TRBJ1-2,TRBV20-1,14
CSARVRGSTDTQYF,TRBJ2-3,TRBV20-1,14
CASSLWAGTEQETQYF,TRBJ2-5,TRBV5-1,16
CASSRSSPGETQYF,TRBJ2-5,TRBV7-2,14
CASSLLGVGNQPQHF,TRBJ1-5,TRBV27,15
CASSPPVFSDTQYF,TRBJ2-3,TRBV18,14
CSAPLDSSYNEQFF,TRBJ2-1,TRBV20-1,14
CSARIPGYEQYF,TRBJ2-7,TRBV20-1,12
CAISELTPSSGANVLTF,TRBJ2-6,TRBV10-3,17
CASSPAAGDTDTQYF,TRBJ2-3,TRBV7-3,15
CASSLAVGLNYGYTF,TRBJ1-2,TRBV5-1,15
CASSQGAGGNTGELFF,TRBJ2-2,TRBV4-2,16
CASSPGQGAAYEQYF,TRBJ2-7,TRBV27,15
CASSEVRKNIQYF,TRBJ2-4,TRBV6-1,13
CSARDLYTNEKLFF,TRBJ1-4,TRBV20-1,14
CSADLLVTLAQYF,TRBJ2-7,TRBV20-1,13
CASSQGGQGNQPQHF,TRBJ1-5,TRBV4-2,15
CASGRRSGNTIYF,TRBJ1-3,TRBV2,13
CASSSAEYYTDTQYF,TRBJ2-3,TRBV28,15
CASSDTDTQYF,TRBJ2-3,TRBV6-5,11